This T cell receptor beta chain was sequenced during a study of PD-1 blockade in classical Hodgkin lymphoma. This CDR3 spans 14 amino acids. V was cut by 0 bases and J by 6 bases, with 9 bases left in between. Germline values: CDR1 MGHRA, CDR2 YSYEKL. This clone was picked up a small number of times. All the patients suffered relapse after autologous stem cell transplantation, and brentuximab vedotin exposure differed. TCRdb's table, derived via immunoSEQ multiplex PCR, lists solely in-frame clones and lacks some. The sample carries 100,000 to 130,000 clones, 89% recorded once. The rearrangement uses TRBV4-1 and TRBJ1-5; D is possibly TRBD1 (6 bases). The sample in question was peripheral blood mononuclear cells (PBMCs), obtained before the second cycle of nivolumab. This clonotype was obtained from a human donor with classical Hodgkin lymphoma. The CDR3 loop reads CASSQEGAVQPQHF. CDR3 bases: TGCGCCAGCAGCCAAGAGGGGGCGGTTCAGCCCCAGCATTTT.